These 11 T cell receptor beta chains were sequenced from one sample in a study of T cells of healthy individuals. MiXCR was run by TCRdb on the 5' RACE reads, yielding one entry per CDR3 protein. The top ten clones hold 6.2% of a sample with some 100,000 distinct CDR3 sequences, roughly 15% of them seen once. These receptors were taken from a human donor in good health.

The J gene is TRBJ2-3, the V gene TRBV15; D possibly uses TRBD1 or TRBD2 (5 bases each). The CDR3 is 16 amino acids. Trimming removed 0 bases at V and 1 base at J, with 11 bases between. Germline CDR1 LNHNV, CDR2 YYDKDF (reference sequence). CDR3 bases: TGTGCCACCAGCAGAGATGGGACGGCCGGCACAGATACGCAGTATTTT. This gives the protein CATSRDGTAGTDTQYF.

The gene calls are TRBV20-1 and TRBJ2-3; TRBD1 matches at 9 bases. V lost 6 bases to trimming and J lost 3 bases; unmatched junction nucleotides: 4. Per the germline V gene, CDR1 is DFQATT and CDR2 is SNEGSKA (reference sequence). The CDR3 is made up of 13 amino acids. The DNA for the CDR3 is TGCAGTGCAGGGGACAGGGTGACAGATACGCAGTATTTT. Its translation is CSAGDRVTDTQYF.

This chain uses TRBV19 with TRBJ2-7; the match to TRBD1 covers 8 bases. Germline CDR1 and CDR2: LNHDA and SQIVND (reference sequence). The CDR3 has 14 amino acids. Germline trimming cut 5 bases from V and 7 bases from J; bases unmatched to any gene: 10. This CDR3 is CASSPGTGLGEQYF. CDR3 sequence (DNA): TGTGCCAGTAGTCCAGGGACAGGCTTGGGGGAGCAGTACTTC.

This clonotype was found a few times. This chain joins TRBV20-1 and TRBJ1-2; possible D gene TRBD1, 5 bases. Trimming pared 4 bases from V and 8 bases from J, leaving 17 bases between. The CDR3 has 13 residues. Germline CDR1 and CDR2: DFQATT and SNEGSKA (reference sequence). The CDR3 loop reads CSATFGGEIGYTF. CDR3 DNA: TGCAGTGCTACATTCGGGGGAGAGATCGGCTACACCTTC.

This clonotype was seen only a few times. The chain is built from TRBV12-3 or TRBV12-4 and TRBJ2-2; possible D gene TRBD2, 6 bases. This CDR3 is 15 amino acids long. Deletions cut 5 bases from V and 8 bases from J, with 18 bases between. In nucleotides, the CDR3 is TGTGCCAGCAGTCCCCTGGTGCGGGGCAGGGGGGAGCTGTTTTTT. It specifies CASSPLVRGRGELFF.

In this sample, this clonotype turned up a few times. This sequence joins TRBV5-1 and TRBJ2-7; no clear D gene. Germline assignment: CDR1 SGHRS and CDR2 YFSETQ. The CDR3 is made up of 14 amino acids. V gave up 6 bases and J gave up 2 bases, with 15 bases separating them. CDR3 coding DNA: TGCGCCAGCATTACCTGGGCAGATACCTACGAGCAGTACTTC. Encoded protein: CASITWADTYEQYF. Looking up the rest from reference TRBV5-1 and TRBJ2-7 gives the full variable domain: KAGVTQTPRYLIKTRGQQVTLSCSPISGHRSVSWYQQTPGQGLQFLFEYFSETQRNKGNFPGRFSGRQFSNSRSEMNVSTLELGDSALYLCASITWADTYEQYFGPGTRLTVT.

This chain connects TRBV6-2 or TRBV6-3 to TRBJ2-3; D is ambiguous. The CDR3 covers 14 residues. Per the germline V gene, CDR1 is MNHEY and CDR2 is SVGEGT. V was pared by 0 bases and J by 1 base, with 5 bases between. CDR3 protein: CASSYSGRTDTQYF. The CDR3 coding sequence is TGTGCCAGCAGTTACTCTGGCCGCACAGATACGCAGTATTTT.

This clonotype appeared a few times. The chain is built from TRBV23-1 and TRBJ2-5; D may be TRBD1 (6 bases). TRBV23-1 has ORF status, its function being uncertain. The CDR3 is 14 residues long. Deletions cut 2 bases from V and 0 bases from J, with 7 bases between. CDR3 in amino acids: CASSQQGYQETQYF. CDR3 coding DNA: TGCGCCAGCAGTCAACAGGGGTACCAAGAGACCCAGTACTTC.

The V gene is TRBV29-1, the J gene TRBJ2-1, with D perhaps matching TRBD1 (5 bases). Trimming removed 7 bases from V and 9 bases from J, with 16 bases in between. The germline V gene has CDR1 SQVTM and CDR2 ANQGSEA. The CDR3 spans 12 residues. This CDR3 is CSAVGPTSEQFF. The CDR3 DNA reads TGCAGCGCCGTGGGGCCCACGAGTGAGCAGTTCTTC.

This clonotype was recorded at least ten times. The CDR3 bases are TGTGCCAGCAGCTTGAGCCTAGCTCCACCTTACGAGCAGTACTTC. Protein: CASSLSLAPPYEQYF. The chain joins TRBV5-6 to TRBJ2-7, with D possibly TRBD2 on 5 matching bases. The CDR3 loop spans 15 amino acids. The germline V gene encodes CDR1 SGHDT and CDR2 YYEEEE. V was pared by 1 base and J by 4 bases, with 15 bases between.

V is TRBV7-2 and J is TRBJ1-2; 8 nucleotides align to TRBD1. The CDR3 consists of 15 residues. Trimming cost V 1 base and J 6 bases; bases outside gene matches: 7. The germline CDR1 and CDR2 sequences are SGHTA and FQGNSA. CDR3 protein: CASSLGTGMTDGYTF. DNA for the CDR3: TGTGCCAGCAGCTTAGGGACAGGGATGACAGATGGCTACACCTTC.